This passage covers 4 T cell receptor beta chains from one sample sequenced in a study of shared clonotypes between healthy human individuals. TCRdb's table, derived via immunoSEQ multiplex PCR, lists solely in-frame clones and lacks some. In the table there are about 1.1 million clones, roughly 77% of which are singletons. The sequencing input was memory CD4+ T cells from PBMCs. The subset: CD45RA-negative fraction. The receptors derive from a man between 18 and 35 years old in good health. Some clones in this sample may be carry-over from other donors' samples.

Remarks on this clone: Different DNA sequences within this sample yield the same CDR3. The chain combines TRBV5-1 with TRBJ2-7; 8 bases align to TRBD1. The CDR3 runs to 15 residues. Per the germline V gene, CDR1 is SGHRS and CDR2 is YFSETQ. Losses at the gene ends were 0 bases for V and 1 base for J; bases not matched to a gene: 3. The CDR3 nucleotides read TGCGCCAGCAGCTTGGGAGGGACAGGATCCTACGAGCAGTACTTC. Translated: CASSLGGTGSYEQYF.

V gene TRBV4-2 combines with J gene TRBJ1-2, with D possibly TRBD1 on 6 matching bases. The CDR3 consists of 14 residues. Trimming cost V 1 base and J 8 bases, with 14 bases left between them. CDR1 and CDR2 from the germline V gene are LGHNA and YNFKEQ. The CDR3 region is CASSQVGQYEGYTF. Here the CDR3 DNA reads TGTGCCAGCAGCCAAGTCGGACAGTATGAGGGCTACACCTTC.

This chain's CDR3 is CSVDRTNTGELFF. In DNA form, the CDR3 reads TGCAGCGTTGACCGCACCAACACCGGGGAGCTGTTTTTT. V and J are TRBV29-1 and TRBJ2-2, with unresolved D. Between the trimmed V and J ends, which lost 3 bases and 2 bases, there was a span of 7 bases. The germline gives CDR1 SQVTM, CDR2 ANQGSEA. The CDR3 spans 13 residues.

This clone was observed once. The V and J genes are TRBV6-1 and TRBJ2-5; 7 positions agree with TRBD2. Per the germline V gene, CDR1 is MNHNS and CDR2 is SASEGT. Losses at the gene ends were 6 bases for V and 4 bases for J; bases not matched to a gene: 5. There are 13 residues in the CDR3. The CDR3 nucleotides are TGTGCCAGCAGCCCCGGGAGGTCAGAGACCCAGTACTTC. It is translated as CASSPGRSETQYF.